This TCR beta chain is drawn from a study of cytomegalovirus exposure and HLA in healthy donors. Study at large: Unique TCR beta sequences numbering some 120 million came from roughly 180 million T cells in an earlier analysis.

Points on this clone: Its target is not known.

The J segment lost 6 bases and the V segment lost 4 bases, leaving 8 bases of the junction unmatched. Germline CDR1 is LNHDA and CDR2 is SQIVND (reference sequence). The CDR3 totals 15 residues. Broader study findings: While the bulk of TCR sequences proved rare, some public TCRs turned up in many donors. Differences between HLA loci emerged in a later analysis of TCR association rates, with DRB1 most and HLA-C fewest. The presence/absence work took it that sequencing depth was about the same across donors.

PCR primers comprised 60 Vbeta and 13 Jbeta primers. Profiling relied on immunoSEQ multiplex PCR, and the TCRdb table lists in-frame clones only, not all of them. The table records 150,000 to 200,000 clones, 77% of them present only once. The receptor comes from a woman between 25 and 40 years old in good health and CMV-seronegative. The rearrangement joins TRBV19 to TRBJ1-5; TRBD1 agrees at 8 bases. The specimen sequenced was PBMCs. This CDR3 is CASSTQGATIQPQHF. CDR3 coding DNA: TGTGCCAGTAGTACTCAGGGGGCGACAATTCAGCCCCAGCATTTT.